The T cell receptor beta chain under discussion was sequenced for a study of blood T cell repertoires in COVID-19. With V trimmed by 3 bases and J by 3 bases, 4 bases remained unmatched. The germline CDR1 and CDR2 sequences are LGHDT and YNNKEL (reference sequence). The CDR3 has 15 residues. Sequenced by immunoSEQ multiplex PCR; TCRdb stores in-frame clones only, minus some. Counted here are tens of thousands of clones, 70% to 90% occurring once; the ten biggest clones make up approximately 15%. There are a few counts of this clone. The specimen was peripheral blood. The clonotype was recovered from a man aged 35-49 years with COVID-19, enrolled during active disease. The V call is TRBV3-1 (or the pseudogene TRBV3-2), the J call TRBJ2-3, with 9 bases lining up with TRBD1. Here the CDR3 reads CASSQPGQGTDTQYF. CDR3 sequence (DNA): TGTGCCAGCAGCCAGCCGGGACAGGGAACAGATACGCAGTATTTT.